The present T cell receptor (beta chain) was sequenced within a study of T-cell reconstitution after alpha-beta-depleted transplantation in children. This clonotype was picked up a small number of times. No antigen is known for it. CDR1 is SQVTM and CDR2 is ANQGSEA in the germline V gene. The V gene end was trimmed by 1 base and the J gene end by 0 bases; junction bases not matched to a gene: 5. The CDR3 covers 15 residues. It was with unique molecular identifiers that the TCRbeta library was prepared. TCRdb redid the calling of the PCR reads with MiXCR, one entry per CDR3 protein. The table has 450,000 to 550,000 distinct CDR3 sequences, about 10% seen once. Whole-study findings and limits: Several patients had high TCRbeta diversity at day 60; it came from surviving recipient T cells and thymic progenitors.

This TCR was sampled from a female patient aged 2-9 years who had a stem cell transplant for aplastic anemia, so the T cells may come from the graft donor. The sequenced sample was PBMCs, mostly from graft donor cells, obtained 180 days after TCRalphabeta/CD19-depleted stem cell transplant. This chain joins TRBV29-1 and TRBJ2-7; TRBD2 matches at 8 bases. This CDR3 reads CSVEGTGGSSYEQYF. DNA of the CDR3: TGCAGCGTTGAAGGTACGGGAGGGAGCTCCTACGAGCAGTACTTC.